Presented here are 19 T cell receptor beta chains from one specimen sequenced in a study of cytomegalovirus exposure and HLA in healthy donors. The PCR used 60 Vbeta and 13 Jbeta primers. Assay used: immunoSEQ multiplex PCR; TCRdb lists only in-frame clones, some missing. The repertoire holds 150,000 to 200,000 clones, with 78% as singletons. Source material: PBMCs. The origin of the receptors is a woman in her forties or fifties in good health and CMV-seropositive.

The genes are TRBV19 and TRBJ2-7; 8 bases are a match to TRBD1. Trimming cost V 4 bases and J 5 bases; bases outside gene matches: 10. Germline CDR1 and CDR2: LNHDA and SQIVND (reference sequence). The CDR3 extends over 15 amino acids. CDR3 protein: CASSNNRQGSHEQYF. Written as DNA, the CDR3 is TGTGCCAGTAGTAATAATAGACAGGGGAGCCACGAGCAGTACTTC.

The gene calls are TRBV15 and TRBJ1-2; TRBD1 agrees at 8 bases. CDR3 size: 16 residues. In germline, CDR1 is LNHNV, CDR2 YYDKDF (reference sequence). The V segment lost 1 base and the J segment 4 bases; nucleotides outside the gene matches: 8. The CDR3 sequence: CATSRVPGQVPYGYTF. CDR3 nucleotide sequence: TGTGCCACCAGCAGAGTCCCGGGACAGGTCCCCTATGGCTACACCTTC.

V is TRBV6-4 and J is TRBJ2-2; 7 bases fit TRBD1. CDR1 is MRHNA, CDR2 SNTAGT, per germline. V lost 6 bases to trimming and J lost 4 bases; unmatched junction nucleotides: 5. The CDR3 totals 14 residues. The CDR3 DNA follows: TGTGCCAGCAGCCCCGACAGGGTCACCGGGGAGCTGTTTTTT. It codes for CASSPDRVTGELFF.

The rearrangement links TRBV12-5 to TRBJ2-5; tentative D call: TRBD1 (5 bases). The length of the CDR3 is 12 residues. Germline CDR1 and CDR2: LGHNT and FRNRAP. Trimming took off 9 bases at V and 2 bases at J, with 10 bases between the two ends. The CDR3 DNA follows: TGTGCTAGCATTGACAGACAAGAGACCCAGTACTTC. Residues: CASIDRQETQYF.

V gene TRBV6-1 combines with J gene TRBJ1-3; 7 bases agree with TRBD1. V shed 4 bases and J 4 bases; nucleotides not matched to a gene: 13. Germline V gene data show CDR1 as MNHNS and CDR2 as SASEGT. There are 17 residues in the CDR3. CDR3 sequence (DNA): TGTGCCAGCAGTGCCGGGACAGCCCCACTTGGAGGAAACACCATATATTTT. It translates to CASSAGTAPLGGNTIYF.

V gene TRBV5-1 combines with J gene TRBJ2-3; 12 bases line up with TRBD2. The germline gives CDR1 SGHRS, CDR2 YFSETQ. The CDR3 has 18 amino acids. Losses at the gene ends were 2 bases for V and 0 bases for J; bases not matched to a gene: 7. CDR3 coding DNA: TGCGCCAGCAGCTTTGGACTAGCGGGGACCACTAGCACAGATACGCAGTATTTT. Translating gives CASSFGLAGTTSTDTQYF.

This chain links TRBV27 with TRBJ2-3; possibly TRBD2 for D (6 bases). Germline CDR1 and CDR2: MNHEY and SMNVEV (reference sequence). V was cut by 6 bases and J by 4 bases, with 17 bases left in between. The CDR3 consists of 15 residues. CDR3 nucleotides: TGTGCCAGCAGGCGACGGAGGGTGGGGGCAGATACGCAGTATTTT. Translating gives CASRRRRVGADTQYF.

The chain couples TRBV15 to TRBJ2-5; 7 nucleotides agree with TRBD1. CDR3 size: 14 residues. Unmatched junction bases numbered 13, after V lost 5 bases and J lost 10 bases. CDR1 LNHNV and CDR2 YYDKDF come from the germline V gene (reference sequence). CDR3 region: CATSGGQWSIGQYF. CDR3 bases: TGTGCCACCAGCGGGGGACAGTGGAGTATTGGCCAGTACTTC.

This chain joins TRBV7-3 and TRBJ1-2, with a possible D match to TRBD1 (5 bases). CDR1 and CDR2 from the germline V gene are SGHTA and FQGTGA. The CDR3 is made up of 15 amino acids. V shed 5 bases and J shed 3 bases, with 16 bases lying between them. DNA of the CDR3: TGTGCCAGCAGCGAAGGGGCAGGAAAAGACTATGGCTACACCTTC. Its translation: CASSEGAGKDYGYTF.

The chain combines TRBV5-6 with TRBJ1-5; 9 bases agree with TRBD1. The germline CDR1 and CDR2 sequences are SGHDT and YYEEEE. Germline trimming cut 4 bases from V and 4 bases from J; bases unmatched to any gene: 6. This CDR3 has 15 residues. The CDR3 nucleotides read TGTGCCAGCAGCCGGACAGGGGCTATTAATCAGCCCCAGCATTTT. It codes for CASSRTGAINQPQHF.

The V and J genes are TRBV27 and TRBJ1-2; D call uncertain. In germline, CDR1 is MNHEY, CDR2 SMNVEV (reference sequence). The length of the CDR3 is 13 residues. Trimming shortened V by 0 bases and J by 7 bases, and 9 bases separated the two germline ends. The CDR3: CASSLSPLSGYTF. CDR3 DNA: TGTGCCAGCAGTTTATCGCCCCTCAGTGGCTACACCTTC.

The rearrangement joins TRBV7-3 to TRBJ2-1, with D possibly TRBD2 on 5 matching bases. Trimming shortened V by 4 bases and J by 14 bases, and 18 bases separated the two germline ends. Germline values: CDR1 SGHTA, CDR2 FQGTGA. The CDR3 is made up of 13 amino acids. The CDR3 nucleotides are TGTGCCAGCAGCTCCACCCTACGGGAACCCAAGTTCTTC. This sequence encodes CASSSTLREPKFF.

The chain links TRBV7-2 to TRBJ2-7; 8 bases match TRBD1. CDR3 length: 16 amino acids. Germline V gene data show CDR1 as SGHTA and CDR2 as FQGNSA. J was trimmed by 1 base and V by 0 bases; bases with no gene match: 5. Written as DNA, the CDR3 is TGTGCCAGCAGCTTAGCGTTCGGACAGGGTTCCTACGAGCAGTACTTC. This sequence encodes CASSLAFGQGSYEQYF.

This clone was counted a few times. V is TRBV2 and J is TRBJ2-1, with 11 bases fitting TRBD2. The CDR3 has 18 residues. The V segment lost 6 bases and the J segment 7 bases; nucleotides outside the gene matches: 17. Germline assignment: CDR1 SNHLY and CDR2 FYNNEI. The CDR3 protein is CASRRYLVAGGPWNEQFF. CDR3 DNA sequence: TGTGCCAGCAGGAGATATCTGGTAGCGGGGGGGCCGTGGAATGAGCAGTTCTTC.

The rearrangement joins TRBV7-2 to TRBJ1-4, with TRBD1 identical over 10 bases. V dropped 3 bases and J dropped 8; count of bases not matched to a gene: 0. This CDR3 has 13 amino acids. The germline gives CDR1 SGHTA, CDR2 FQGNSA. CDR3 nucleotides: TGTGCCAGCAGCTTGGACAGGGGGGAAAAACTGTTTTTT. Its translation is CASSLDRGEKLFF.

The chain has TRBV9 and TRBJ2-1, with a possible D match to TRBD2 (7 bases). Trimming left V 7 bases short and J 8 bases short, with 22 bases between. Per germline, CDR1 SGDLS and CDR2 YYNGEE. The CDR3 covers 15 residues. The CDR3 is CASSPWGGAGDEQFF. In DNA, the CDR3 is TGTGCCAGCTCCCCATGGGGGGGGGCCGGGGATGAGCAGTTCTTC. The whole variable domain, remainder taken from reference TRBV9 and TRBJ2-1, is DSGVTQTPKHLITATGQRVTLRCSPRSGDLSVYWYQQSLDQGLQFLIQYYNGEERAKGNILERFSAQQFPDLHSELNLSSLELGDSALYFCASSPWGGAGDEQFFGPGTRLTVL.

This clone has a handful of counts. A junction end diverges from the germline sequence, so it may reflect a read error. The chain carries TRBV4-1 and TRBJ2-3; TRBD2 matches 8 bases. Germline V gene sequence: CDR1 MGHRA, CDR2 YSYEKL. There are 15 residues in the CDR3. CDR3: CASSQAGGATDTQYF. CDR3 nucleotides: TGTGCCAGCAGCCAAGCCGGGGGGGCCACAGATACGCAGTATTTT.

V usage is TRBV30 and J usage is TRBJ1-1, with D unresolved. CDR3 length: 15 residues. V lost 0 bases to trimming and J lost 1 base, with 12 bases between them. Germline values: CDR1 GTSNPN, CDR2 SVGIG (reference sequence). The CDR3 coding sequence is TGTGCCTGGAGTGTAATCGAACATTCGAACACTGAAGCTTTCTTT. It encodes CAWSVIEHSNTEAFF.

The V gene is TRBV7-8, the J gene TRBJ1-5; 11 bases line up with TRBD1. The germline gives CDR1 SGHVS, CDR2 FQNEAQ. Losses at the gene ends were 5 bases for V and 7 bases for J; bases not matched to a gene: 10. This CDR3 is 16 amino acids long. For the CDR3, the DNA is TGTGCCAGCAGCACCGCGGACAGGGGGCGAATGCAGCCCCAGCATTTT. This sequence encodes CASSTADRGRMQPQHF.